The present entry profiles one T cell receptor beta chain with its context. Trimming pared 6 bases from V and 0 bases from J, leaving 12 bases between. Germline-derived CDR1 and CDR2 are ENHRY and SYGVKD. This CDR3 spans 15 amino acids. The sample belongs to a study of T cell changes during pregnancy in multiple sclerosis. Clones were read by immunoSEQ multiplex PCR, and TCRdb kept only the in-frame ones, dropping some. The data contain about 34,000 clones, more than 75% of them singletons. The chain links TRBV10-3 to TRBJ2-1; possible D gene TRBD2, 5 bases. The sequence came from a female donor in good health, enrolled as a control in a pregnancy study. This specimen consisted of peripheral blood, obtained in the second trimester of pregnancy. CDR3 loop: CAIRTPGSSYNEQFF. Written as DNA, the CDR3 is TGTGCCATCAGGACTCCGGGAAGCTCCTACAATGAGCAGTTCTTC.